One T cell receptor (beta chain) is described in this entry. Antigen unknown. This may stem from a read error, because a much larger clone lies one nucleotide away. This record comes from a study of T cells in Graves' hyperthyroidism and ophthalmopathy. A patient was excluded if there was uncontrolled infection, other autoimmune disease, pregnancy or lactation. PBMCs were collected from a roughly 10 ml volume of fresh peripheral blood. Between the trimmed V and J ends, which lost 8 bases and 3 bases, there was a span of 7 bases. The germline CDR1 and CDR2 sequences are PRHDT and FYEKMQ (reference sequence). CDR3 length equals 11 residues. Template material for amplifying TCR beta CDR3 regions consisted of RNA transcripts. During a first-round RT-PCR of the TCR CDR3, the HTBI primer set was used. TCRdb redid the calling of the multiplex PCR reads with MiXCR, one entry per CDR3 protein. The sample holds about 92,000 distinct CDR3 sequences, about 51% seen once.

Study-wide results and caveats: A model of 13 V-J pairs discriminated ophthalmopathy from stable hyperthyroidism. Blood also contained most expanded thyroid clonotypes above 0.001.

The sample consisted of blood. This chain links TRBV13 with TRBJ1-1; D uncertain. The sequence was obtained from a woman aged 40-49 years with Graves' hyperthyroidism. CDR3 sequence (DNA): TGTGCCAGCGGGGTGGACACTGAAGCTTTCTTT. This sequence encodes CASGVDTEAFF. Looking up the rest from reference TRBV13 and TRBJ1-1 gives the full variable domain: AAGVIQSPRHLIKEKRETATLKCYPIPRHDTVYWYQQGPGQDPQFLISFYEKMQSDKGSIPDRFSAQQFSDYHSELNMSSLELGDSALYFCASGVDTEAFFGQGTRLTVV.